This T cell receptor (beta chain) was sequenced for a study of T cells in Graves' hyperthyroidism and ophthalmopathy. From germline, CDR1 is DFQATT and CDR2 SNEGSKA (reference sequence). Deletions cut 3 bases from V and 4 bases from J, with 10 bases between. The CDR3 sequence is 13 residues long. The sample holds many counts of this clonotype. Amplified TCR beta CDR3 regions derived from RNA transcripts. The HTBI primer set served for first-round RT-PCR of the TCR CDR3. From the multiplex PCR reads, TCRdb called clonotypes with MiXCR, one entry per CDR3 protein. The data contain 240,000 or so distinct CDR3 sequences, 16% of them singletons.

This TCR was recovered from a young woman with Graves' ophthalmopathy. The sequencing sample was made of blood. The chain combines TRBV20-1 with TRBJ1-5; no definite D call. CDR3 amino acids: CSASPVGNQPQHF. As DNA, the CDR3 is TGCAGTGCTAGTCCCGTGGGGAATCAGCCCCAGCATTTT.